This T cell receptor beta chain emerged from a study of T cells in Graves' hyperthyroidism and ophthalmopathy. The germline CDR1 and CDR2 sequences are MGHRA and YSYEKL. The V end lost 1 base, the J end lost 0 bases, and 19 bases lay between the germline ends. CDR3 length equals 19 residues. About this clonotype: The antigen remains unidentified.

The study, taken as a whole, reports: Ophthalmopathy was told apart from stable hyperthyroidism by a 13 V-J model. Among clonotypes expanded in thyroid above 0.001, most were also found in blood.

Amplified regions were TCR beta CDR3 sequences from RNA transcripts. The study used the HTBI primer set for a first-round RT-PCR of the TCR CDR3. TCRdb reanalysed the multiplex PCR reads using MiXCR and keeps one entry per CDR3 protein. The data show 500,000 to 800,000 distinct CDR3 sequences, 45% seen once. Thyroid ultrasound and orbital computed tomography, with clinical symptoms and serum thyroxine and TRAb, informed diagnoses. Sample: peripheral blood or thyroid tissue (not recorded which). The source of this sequence is an adult man with Graves' disease, either hyperthyroidism or ophthalmopathy (not recorded which). This rearrangement joins TRBV4-1 to TRBJ1-3, with unresolved D. The CDR3 reads CASSQASWVGPTSGNTIYF. The CDR3 coding sequence is TGCGCCAGCAGCCAAGCGTCCTGGGTCGGTCCAACCTCTGGAAACACCATATATTTT.